The 32 T cell receptor beta chains presented below share a single source sample, sequenced in a study of blood T cell repertoires in COVID-19 (dated by TCRdb to about 2020). The library was prepared using the immunoSEQ multiplex PCR assay. TCRdb provides this immuneACCESS table in a form limited to in-frame rearrangements. Some clones are lacking; in checked studies, under half of them reflect an unresolved V gene, and why the rest are absent is not known. The sample contains about 200,000 clones, 82% of them found a single time. The ten largest account for around 5.2% of the sample. The sequenced material came from PBMCs or T cells enriched from blood (not recorded which). The origin of the receptors is a woman in her fifties or sixties with acute COVID-19.

The chain recombines TRBV10-3 with TRBJ2-1, with D perhaps TRBD2 (6 bases). Trimming took off 4 bases at V and 9 bases at J, with 10 bases between the two ends. This CDR3 comprises 12 residues. Germline-derived CDR1 and CDR2 are ENHRY and SYGVKD. CDR3 sequence (DNA): TGTGCCATCAGTGGGAGGGAGAGTGAGCAGTTCTTC. It codes for CAISGRESEQFF.

This chain connects TRBV11-3 to TRBJ2-3; the D gene is possibly TRBD2 (6 bases). This CDR3 spans 13 amino acids. Per germline, CDR1 SGHNT and CDR2 YENEEA. Trimming stripped 5 bases from V and 8 bases from J, with 14 bases between. The CDR3 DNA sequence: TGTGCCAGCAGCCCCTGGAGGGCGGCTACGCAGTATTTT. Its protein product is CASSPWRAATQYF.

This chain joins TRBV7-2 and TRBJ2-5; the match to TRBD2 covers 7 bases. Unmatched junction bases numbered 9, after V lost 0 bases and J lost 5 bases. The germline V gene has CDR1 SGHTA and CDR2 FQGNSA. The CDR3 totals 16 residues. In DNA, the CDR3 is TGTGCCAGCAGCTTAGCGGGGGGAGGGACTCAGGAGACCCAGTACTTC. Its protein product is CASSLAGGGTQETQYF.

V is TRBV18 and J is TRBJ1-4, with 8 bases that match TRBD1. The trim removed 0 bases at V and 8 bases at J, leaving 11 bases unmatched. Per germline, CDR1 KGHSH and CDR2 LQKENI. The CDR3 runs to 17 residues. The CDR3 loop reads CASSPPQGALGMEKLFF. CDR3 nucleotide sequence: TGTGCCAGCTCACCACCTCAGGGGGCGCTTGGCATGGAAAAACTGTTTTTT.

V is TRBV29-1 and J is TRBJ1-2, with 11 nucleotides matching TRBD1. The CDR3 length is 13 residues. Looked up from germline, CDR1 is SQVTM and CDR2 is ANQGSEA. The junction had 1 base not matched to a gene; V was cut back by 5 bases and J by 2 bases. The CDR3 spells CSVWTGGNYGYTF. The CDR3 bases are TGCAGCGTTTGGACAGGGGGCAACTATGGCTACACCTTC.

This chain uses TRBV5-4 with TRBJ2-7; weak D call: TRBD2 (6 bases). V was trimmed by 4 bases and J by 2 bases, leaving 13 bases between them. From germline, CDR1 is SGHNT and CDR2 YYREEE (reference sequence). The CDR3 is 14 residues long. The CDR3 sequence is CASSPSSGPYEQYF. The CDR3 DNA follows: TGTGCCAGCAGCCCTAGCAGCGGGCCCTACGAGCAGTACTTC.

This rearrangement joins TRBV5-8 to TRBJ1-2; D perhaps matches TRBD1 (6 bases). CDR3 length: 14 amino acids. Trimming removed 6 bases at V and 4 bases at J, with 16 bases between. CDR1 and CDR2 (germline): SGHTS, YDEGEE. The CDR3 DNA reads TGTGCCAGCACTTCCCTTACAGGGAGCTATGGCTACACCTTC. Translation gives CASTSLTGSYGYTF. The variable domain in full, completed from reference TRBV5-8 and TRBJ1-2, reads EAGVTQSPTHLIKTRGQQATLRCSPISGHTSVYWYQQALGLGLQFLLWYDEGEERNRGNFPPRFSGRQFPNYSSELNVNALELEDSALYLCASTSLTGSYGYTFGSGTRLTVV.

This sequence joins TRBV9 and TRBJ1-2, with 10 nucleotides matching TRBD1. Trimming took 4 bases from V and 10 from J; bases not matched to a gene: 7. There are 13 residues in the CDR3. Germline CDR1 and CDR2: SGDLS and YYNGEE. The CDR3 protein is CASSQGQGGIYTF. CDR3 DNA sequence: TGTGCCAGCAGCCAAGGACAGGGGGGGATCTACACCTTC.

The chain recombines TRBV24-1 with TRBJ2-1; no firm D call. CDR1 KGHDR and CDR2 SFDVKD come from the germline V gene. V was trimmed by 5 bases and J by 5 bases, leaving 18 bases between them. This CDR3 region has 16 residues. This CDR3 is CATSVPTGVKHNEQFF. The DNA for the CDR3 is TGTGCCACCAGTGTCCCAACCGGAGTAAAGCACAATGAGCAGTTCTTC.

This chain uses TRBV7-2 with TRBJ2-5; 8 bases fit TRBD2. V trimming: 4 bases; J trimming: 5 bases; junction bases outside the gene matches: 6. Germline V gene sequence: CDR1 SGHTA, CDR2 FQGNSA. This CDR3 contains 14 residues. CDR3 protein: CASSSRGGRETQYF. Here the CDR3 DNA reads TGTGCCAGCAGCTCACGGGGGGGCCGGGAGACCCAGTACTTC.

This chain connects TRBV7-2 to TRBJ2-7, with TRBD1 identical over 7 bases. The length of the CDR3 is 15 residues. From germline, CDR1 is SGHTA and CDR2 FQGNSA. V was clipped by 6 bases and J by 6 bases; unmatched bases: 14. This CDR3 reads CASSVDGTVESEQYF. The CDR3 coding sequence is TGTGCCAGCAGTGTGGACGGGACAGTGGAATCCGAGCAGTACTTC.

The chain couples TRBV10-3 to TRBJ2-7, with D possibly matching TRBD1 (6 bases). Germline CDR1 reads ENHRY; CDR2 reads SYGVKD. V was shortened by 4 bases and J by 3 bases, with 10 bases between the two germline ends. CDR3 length equals 13 residues. The CDR3 region is CAISGGQLYEQYV. Written as DNA, the CDR3 is TGTGCCATCAGTGGCGGACAGCTCTACGAGCAGTACGTC.

This clone was counted between two and nine times. The rearrangement uses TRBV10-1 and TRBJ1-1; D ambiguous. CDR3 size: 14 residues. Germline V gene data show CDR1 as WNHNN and CDR2 as SYGVQD (reference sequence). The V and J ends lost 8 bases and 3 bases respectively, with 16 bases between them. The CDR3 DNA reads TGCGCCAGCGCCCCCGGTACGGACTACACTGAAGCTTTCTTT. The encoded protein is CASAPGTDYTEAFF.

CDR3 nucleotide sequence: TGTGCCTGGCAAGGGGACAGGAGGAGCTCCTACGAGCAGTACTTC. This sequence encodes CAWQGDRRSSYEQYF. This chain links TRBV30 with TRBJ2-7; 8 bases fit TRBD1. The CDR3 is 15 residues long. CDR1 and CDR2 (germline): GTSNPN, SVGIG (reference sequence). J gave up 0 bases and V 5 bases, and 9 bases lay outside the gene matches.

This chain joins TRBV5-5 and TRBJ2-4; 10 bases are shared with TRBD1. There are 14 residues in the CDR3. CDR1 and CDR2 (germline): SGHKS, YYEKEE (reference sequence). With V trimmed by 5 bases and J by 7 bases, 6 bases remained unmatched. DNA for the CDR3: TGTGCCAGCAGGGGACAGGGGAGATGGAACATTCAGTACTTC. Its translation is CASRGQGRWNIQYF.

This clone came up many times. The chain links TRBV7-9 to TRBJ1-5, with 9 positions matching TRBD1. The length of the CDR3 is 15 residues. With V trimmed by 4 bases and J by 7 bases, 8 bases remained unmatched. Per germline, CDR1 SEHNR and CDR2 FQNEAQ (reference sequence). CDR3 sequence reads: CASSYLQGAQQPQHF. The CDR3 DNA reads TGTGCCAGCAGCTACCTACAGGGGGCACAACAGCCCCAGCATTTT.

This clone came up a few times. The chain joins TRBV7-9 to TRBJ2-7; a weak D match, TRBD1 (6 bases). The CDR3 runs to 13 residues. Germline assignment: CDR1 SEHNR and CDR2 FQNEAQ (reference sequence). Here the CDR3 DNA reads TGTGCATCCGGTACGGGACATGACTACGAGCAGTACTTC. This sequence encodes CASGTGHDYEQYF.

This clone showed up many times. The gene calls are TRBV19 and TRBJ2-3, with 8 nucleotides matching TRBD2. Trimming took 0 bases from V and 0 from J; bases not matched to a gene: 8. The CDR3 is 18 amino acids. Germline assignment: CDR1 LNHDA and CDR2 SQIVND (reference sequence). CDR3 DNA: TGTGCCAGTAGTATAGATCGCACTAGCGGTTCTAGCACAGATACGCAGTATTTT. It is translated as CASSIDRTSGSSTDTQYF.

As concerns this clone: Additional DNA sequences in this sample encode the identical CDR3. The V gene is TRBV3-1 (or the pseudogene TRBV3-2), the J gene TRBJ1-5; 8 nucleotides agree with TRBD1. V dropped 3 bases and J dropped 5; count of bases not matched to a gene: 0. The germline gives CDR1 LGHDT, CDR2 YNNKEL (reference sequence). This CDR3 spans 13 amino acids. The CDR3 region has the DNA TGTGCCAGCAGCCAGGACAGGGATCAGCCCCAGCATTTT. Protein: CASSQDRDQPQHF.

This rearrangement joins TRBV6-4 to TRBJ2-1, with 10 bases that match TRBD1. Germline CDR1 is MRHNA and CDR2 is SNTAGT. With 10 bases clipped from V and 5 bases from J, the junction kept 5 bases outside the gene matches. The CDR3 loop spans 13 amino acids. The CDR3 region is CATQDRGNNEQFF. CDR3 nucleotides: TGTGCCACCCAGGACAGGGGGAACAATGAGCAGTTCTTC.

The table lists this clone with a count of one. This chain connects TRBV28 to TRBJ1-3, with unresolved D. V lost 3 bases and J 0 bases, leaving 9 bases between the germline ends. The germline V gene encodes CDR1 MDHEN and CDR2 SYDVKM. The CDR3 runs 15 residues. The CDR3 DNA sequence: TGTGCCAGCAGTTTGGTGGCAGTCTCTGGAAACACCATATATTTT. This sequence encodes CASSLVAVSGNTIYF.

J is TRBJ1-4 and V is TRBV12-3 or TRBV12-4, with D tentatively TRBD1 (5 bases). V was cut by 4 bases and J by 12 bases, with 12 bases left in between. The CDR3 loop spans 12 amino acids. CDR3 amino acids: CASSWGVVELFF. CDR3 DNA sequence: TGTGCCAGCAGTTGGGGGGTAGTTGAACTGTTTTTT.

The chain is built from TRBV4-1 and TRBJ1-5; D uncertain. Germline CDR1 reads MGHRA; CDR2 reads YSYEKL. This CDR3 is 15 amino acids long. Trimming stripped 1 base from V and 4 bases from J, with 11 bases between. As DNA, the CDR3 is TGCGCCAGCAGCCAAGGGCAGGCGACGAATCAGCCCCAGCATTTT. As protein: CASSQGQATNQPQHF.

J is TRBJ2-2 and V is TRBV7-8; possible D gene TRBD1, 6 bases. Germline CDR1 SGHVS, CDR2 FQNEAQ. Trimming stripped 3 bases from V and 6 bases from J, with 20 bases between. The CDR3 runs 17 residues. DNA of the CDR3: TGTGCCAGCAGCTTCTCCCCTTCAGGGGCTGTCGCCGGGGAGCTGTTTTTT. As protein: CASSFSPSGAVAGELFF.

The chain links TRBV6-2 or TRBV6-3 to TRBJ1-5; no definite D call. Trimming took off 6 bases at V and 3 bases at J, with 18 bases between the two ends. The CDR3 totals 16 residues. CDR1 is MNHEY, CDR2 SVGEGT, per germline. This CDR3 is CASSQPSASYNQPQHF. The CDR3 bases are TGTGCCAGCAGCCAGCCCTCCGCATCGTACAATCAGCCCCAGCATTTT.

V usage is TRBV7-2 and J usage is TRBJ1-1, with 7 bases lining up with TRBD1. The CDR3 is made up of 14 amino acids. V lost 7 bases, J lost 3 bases, and 8 bases stayed unmatched. Per the germline V gene, CDR1 is SGHTA and CDR2 is FQGNSA. The CDR3 reads CASNGGGVYTEAFF. CDR3 coding DNA: TGTGCCAGCAACGGAGGGGGCGTTTACACTGAAGCTTTCTTT.

This chain links TRBV5-6 with TRBJ1-2; TRBD1 is a possible D gene (6 bases). Germline V lookup: CDR1 SGHDT, CDR2 YYEEEE. Trimming left V 3 bases short and J 4 bases short, with 16 bases between. The CDR3 extends over 15 amino acids. CDR3 protein: CASSWGPDRSYGYTF. DNA of the CDR3: TGTGCCAGCAGCTGGGGGCCCGACAGATCCTATGGCTACACCTTC.

The chain recombines TRBV6-2 or TRBV6-3 with TRBJ2-7; D is unresolved. The CDR3 spans 15 residues. Per the germline V gene, CDR1 is MNHEY and CDR2 is SVGEGT. V was clipped by 4 bases and J by 1 base, with 14 bases between them. The CDR3 reads CASSSRRTPSYEQYV. The CDR3, as DNA: TGTGCCAGCAGTTCCCGTCGCACTCCGTCCTACGAGCAGTACGTC.

J is TRBJ2-7 and V is TRBV5-6; D call uncertain. This CDR3 is built from 13 residues. V was pared by 0 bases and J by 5 bases, with 9 bases between. Germline CDR1 is SGHDT and CDR2 is YYEEEE. The CDR3 nucleotides read TGTGCCAGCAGCTTGGGGGCTGCCAACGAGCAGTACGTC. Protein sequence: CASSLGAANEQYV.

The rearrangement uses TRBV21-1 and TRBJ1-3. TRBV21-1 constitutes a pseudogene. The CDR3 runs 23 residues. CDR3: CATATVSPLSRTPNSSSGNTIYF. The DNA for the CDR3 is TGTGCCACCGCCACGGTGAGTCCCCTGTCCCGGACTCCAAACTCCTCCTCTGGAAACACCATATATTTT.

This clone was detected ten times or more. No DNA is shown, since the ends of the CDR3 on it are uncertain; the CDR3 is the one TCRdb lists. This rearrangement joins TRBV21-1 to TRBJ2-7; the table calls TRBD2, which could not be checked here. TRBV21-1 is reported as a pseudogene. The CDR3 is made up of 20 amino acids, end residues included. The CDR3 reads CASSKFLPFTVAGGTYEQYV.

This chain joins TRBV10-2 and TRBJ2-7; TRBD2 aligns across 14 bases. This CDR3 spans 16 amino acids. The V and J ends lost 6 bases and 0 bases, in that order; junction bases with no gene match: 4. Germline V gene data show CDR1 as WSHSY and CDR2 as SAAADI. The CDR3 is CASSRTSGGNSYEQYF. DNA of the CDR3: TGCGCCAGCAGCCGGACTAGCGGGGGGAACTCCTACGAGCAGTACTTC.